This passage covers 4 T cell receptor beta chains from one sample sequenced in a study of blood T cells in healthy people across ages. It was with a sample-barcoded 5' primer and a J-beta primer mix that a second PCR of about 7 to 12 cycles was run. TCRdb re-derived calls from the 5' RACE reads in MiXCR, one entry per CDR3 protein. The sample has more than 1 million distinct CDR3 sequences, roughly 45% seen once; the top ten hold approximately 19%. Source material: blood. The receptors derive from a woman aged 55-75 years in good health.

The chain carries TRBV25-1 and TRBJ2-7, with 9 bases that match TRBD2. Trimming took 4 bases from V and 6 from J; bases not matched to a gene: 4. Germline CDR1 and CDR2: MGHDK and SYGVNS. This CDR3 has 13 amino acids. CDR3 coding DNA: TGTGCCAGCAGTGCCGCGGGAGGGGGCGAGCAGTACTTC. As protein: CASSAAGGGEQYF.

The V gene is TRBV6-6, the J gene TRBJ1-1; D gene unclear. V shed 2 bases and J shed 2 bases, with 9 bases lying between them. This CDR3 is 14 amino acids long. Germline assignment: CDR1 MNHNY and CDR2 SVGAGI (reference sequence). CDR3: CASSYEVGNTEAFF. Here the CDR3 DNA reads TGTGCCAGCAGTTACGAGGTCGGTAACACTGAAGCTTTCTTT.

The genes are TRBV18 and TRBJ2-5; TRBD2 agrees at 9 bases. Germline V gene lookup returns CDR1 KGHSH and CDR2 LQKENI. This CDR3 has 16 amino acids. V shed 1 base and J 1 base; nucleotides not matched to a gene: 4. Here the CDR3 reads CASSPLAGVSQETQYF. The DNA of the CDR3 is TGTGCCAGCTCACCACTAGCGGGAGTTTCCCAAGAGACCCAGTACTTC.

The V and J genes are TRBV3-1 and TRBJ1-1, with D maybe TRBD1 (5 bases). The CDR3 spans 13 residues. Trimming took off 2 bases at V and 5 bases at J, with 9 bases between the two ends. Looked up from germline, CDR1 is LGHDT and CDR2 is YNNKEL (reference sequence). CDR3 protein: CASSQKRGTEAFF. DNA of the CDR3: TGTGCCAGCAGCCAAAAACGGGGGACTGAAGCTTTCTTT.